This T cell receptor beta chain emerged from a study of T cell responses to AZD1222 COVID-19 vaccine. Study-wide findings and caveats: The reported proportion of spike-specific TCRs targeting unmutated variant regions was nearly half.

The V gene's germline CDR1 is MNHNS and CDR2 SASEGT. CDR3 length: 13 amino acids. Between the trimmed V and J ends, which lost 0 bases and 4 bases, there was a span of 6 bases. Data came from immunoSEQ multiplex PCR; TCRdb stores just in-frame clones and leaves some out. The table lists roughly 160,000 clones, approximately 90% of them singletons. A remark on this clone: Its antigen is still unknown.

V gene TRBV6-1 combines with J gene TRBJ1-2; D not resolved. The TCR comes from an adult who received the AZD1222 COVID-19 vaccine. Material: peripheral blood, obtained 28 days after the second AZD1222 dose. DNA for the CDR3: TGTGCCAGCAGTGAAGCTGGAAGCTATGGCTACACCTTC. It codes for CASSEAGSYGYTF.